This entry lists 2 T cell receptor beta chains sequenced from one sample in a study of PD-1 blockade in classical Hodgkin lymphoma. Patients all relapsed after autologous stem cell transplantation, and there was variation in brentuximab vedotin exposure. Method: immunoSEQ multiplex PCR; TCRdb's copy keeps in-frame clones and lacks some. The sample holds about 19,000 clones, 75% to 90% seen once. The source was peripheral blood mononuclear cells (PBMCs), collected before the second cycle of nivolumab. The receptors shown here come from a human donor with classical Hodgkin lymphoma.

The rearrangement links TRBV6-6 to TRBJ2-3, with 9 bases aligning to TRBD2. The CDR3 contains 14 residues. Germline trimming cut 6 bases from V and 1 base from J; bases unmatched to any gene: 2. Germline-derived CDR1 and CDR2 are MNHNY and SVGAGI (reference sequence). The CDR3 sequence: CASSKRGGTDTQYF. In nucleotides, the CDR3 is TGTGCCAGCAGCAAGCGGGGGGGCACAGATACGCAGTATTTT.

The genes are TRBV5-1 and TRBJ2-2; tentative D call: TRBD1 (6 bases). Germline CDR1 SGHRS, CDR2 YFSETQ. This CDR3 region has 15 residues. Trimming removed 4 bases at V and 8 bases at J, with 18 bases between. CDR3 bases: TGCGCCAGCAGCCCCGGGACATTTGGTACGGGGGAGCTGTTTTTT. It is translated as CASSPGTFGTGELFF.